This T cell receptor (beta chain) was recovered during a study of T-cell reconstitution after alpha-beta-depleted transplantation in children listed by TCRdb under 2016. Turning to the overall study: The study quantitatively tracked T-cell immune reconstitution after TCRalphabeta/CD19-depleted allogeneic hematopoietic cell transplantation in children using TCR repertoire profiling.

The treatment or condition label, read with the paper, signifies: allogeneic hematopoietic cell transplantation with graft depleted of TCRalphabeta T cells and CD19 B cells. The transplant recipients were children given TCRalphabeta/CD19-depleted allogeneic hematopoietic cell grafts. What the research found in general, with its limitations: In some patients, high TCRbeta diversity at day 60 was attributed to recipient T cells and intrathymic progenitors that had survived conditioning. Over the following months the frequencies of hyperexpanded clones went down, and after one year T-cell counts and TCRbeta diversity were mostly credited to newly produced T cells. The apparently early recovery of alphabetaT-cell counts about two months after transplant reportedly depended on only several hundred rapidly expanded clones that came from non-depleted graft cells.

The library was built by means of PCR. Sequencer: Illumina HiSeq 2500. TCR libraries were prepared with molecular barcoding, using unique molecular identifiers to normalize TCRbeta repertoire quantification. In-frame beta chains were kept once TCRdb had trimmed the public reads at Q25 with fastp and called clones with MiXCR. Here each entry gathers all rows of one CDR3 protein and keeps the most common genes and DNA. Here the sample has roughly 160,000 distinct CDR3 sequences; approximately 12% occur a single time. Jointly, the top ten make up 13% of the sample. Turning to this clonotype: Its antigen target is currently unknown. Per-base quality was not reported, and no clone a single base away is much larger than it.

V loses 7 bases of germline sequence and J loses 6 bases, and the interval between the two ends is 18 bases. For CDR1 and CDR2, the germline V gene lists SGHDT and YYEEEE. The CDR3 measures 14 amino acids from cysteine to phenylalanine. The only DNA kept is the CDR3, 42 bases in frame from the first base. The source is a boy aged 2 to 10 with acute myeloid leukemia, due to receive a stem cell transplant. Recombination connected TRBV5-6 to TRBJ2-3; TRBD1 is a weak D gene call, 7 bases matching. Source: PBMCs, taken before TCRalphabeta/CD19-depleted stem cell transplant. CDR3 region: CASGPGTAGDTQYF. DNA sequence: TGTGCCAGCGGCCCCGGGACAGCGGGCGATACGCAGTATTTT. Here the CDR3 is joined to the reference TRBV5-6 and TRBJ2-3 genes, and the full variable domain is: DAGVTQSPTHLIKTRGQQVTLRCSPKSGHDTVSWYQQALGQGPQFIFQYYEEEERQRGNFPDRFSGHQFPNYSSELNVNALLLGDSALYLCASGPGTAGDTQYFGPGTRLTVL.